Described below is a single TCR beta chain sequence and its context. This sample stems from a study of blood T cell repertoires in COVID-19. Here immunoSEQ multiplex PCR was the method, and the copy in TCRdb shows in-frame clones only, minus some. The table shows some 48,000 clones, with around 86% occurring only once. The CDR3 has 15 amino acids. CDR1 and CDR2 (germline): SGHRS, YFSETQ. The ends were cut back, 4 bases at V and 0 bases at J, with 11 bases in the middle. The source material was peripheral blood. This sequence originates from a woman of 80 years or more with COVID-19, enrolled during active disease. The V and J genes are TRBV5-1 and TRBJ1-3, with D possibly matching TRBD1 (5 bases). The CDR3 is CASSRGGNSGNTIYF. Here the CDR3 DNA reads TGCGCCAGCAGCCGGGGCGGGAACTCTGGAAACACCATATATTTT.